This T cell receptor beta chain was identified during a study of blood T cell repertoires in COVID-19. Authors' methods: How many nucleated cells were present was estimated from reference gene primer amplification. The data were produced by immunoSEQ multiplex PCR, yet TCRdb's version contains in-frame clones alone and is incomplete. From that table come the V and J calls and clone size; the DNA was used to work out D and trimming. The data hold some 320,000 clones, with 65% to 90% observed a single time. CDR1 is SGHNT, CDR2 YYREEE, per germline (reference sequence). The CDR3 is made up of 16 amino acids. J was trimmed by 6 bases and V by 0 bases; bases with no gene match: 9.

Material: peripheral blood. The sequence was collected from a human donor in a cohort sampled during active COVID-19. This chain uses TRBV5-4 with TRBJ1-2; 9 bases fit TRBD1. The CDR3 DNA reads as TGTGCCAGCAGCTTGGCAAATACAGGGGGCGGGCATGGCTACACCTTC. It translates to CASSLANTGGGHGYTF.